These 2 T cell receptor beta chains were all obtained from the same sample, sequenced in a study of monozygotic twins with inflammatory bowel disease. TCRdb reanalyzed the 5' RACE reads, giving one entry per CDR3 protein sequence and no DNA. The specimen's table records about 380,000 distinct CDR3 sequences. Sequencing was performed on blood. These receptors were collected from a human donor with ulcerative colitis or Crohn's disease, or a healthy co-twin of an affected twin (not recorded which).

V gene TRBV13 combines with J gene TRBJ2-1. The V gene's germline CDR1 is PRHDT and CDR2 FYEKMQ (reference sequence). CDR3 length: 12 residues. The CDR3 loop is CASSSSIGEQFF.

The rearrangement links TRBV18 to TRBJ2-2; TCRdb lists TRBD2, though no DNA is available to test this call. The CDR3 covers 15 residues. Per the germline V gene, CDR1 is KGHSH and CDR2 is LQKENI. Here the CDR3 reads CASEVESTNTGELFF. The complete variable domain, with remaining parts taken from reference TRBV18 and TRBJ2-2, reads NAGVMQNPRHLVRRRGQEARLRCSPMKGHSHVYWYRQLPEEGLKFMVYLQKENIIDESGMPKERFSAEFPKEGPSILRIQQVVRGDSAAYFCASEVESTNTGELFFGEGSRLTVL.